A single TCR beta chain is shown here with its context. This sample is drawn from a study of tumor and adjacent non-tumor tissue in lung cancer. The CDR3 runs 14 residues. The germline gives CDR1 SGDLS, CDR2 YYNGEE. TCRbeta libraries were built with three rounds of nested PCR, modified from ARM-PCR. MiXCR was run by TCRdb on the multiplex PCR reads, yielding one entry per CDR3 protein. The repertoire holds 60,000 to 100,000 distinct CDR3 sequences, with more than 65% as singletons. No cell sorting was done before RNA was extracted from the tissue. Distant lung tissue was collected more than 3 cm away from the tumor edge.

What was sequenced was distant non-tumor lung tissue. The V gene is TRBV9, the J gene TRBJ2-6; D is possibly TRBD2 (5 bases). This receptor was obtained from a man aged 65 to 79 with non-small cell lung cancer. In nucleotides, the CDR3 is TGTGTCAGTAGCGTCGGGACTGGGGCCAACGTCCTGACTTTC. This translates into CVSSVGTGANVLTF.